One and the same sample provided the 25 T cell receptor beta chains below, sequenced in a study of shared clonotypes between healthy human individuals. Sequenced by immunoSEQ multiplex PCR; TCRdb stores in-frame clones only, minus some. Of around 600,000 clones listed, 95% were seen once; the top ten hold over 0.09%. Naive CD8 cells comprised CD45RO-negative, CCR7-positively selected cells, excluding terminally differentiated effector memory CD45RA+ cells. Input material: naive CD8+ T cells sorted from blood. These TCRs come from a woman in her 30s in good health.

The chain uses TRBV5-1 and TRBJ2-1; D may be TRBD2 (6 bases). The CDR3 is 14 amino acids. V lost 4 bases and J 14 bases, leaving 22 bases between the germline ends. The germline gives CDR1 SGHRS, CDR2 YFSETQ. CDR3 nucleotides: TGCGCCAGCAGCCCACGGTCCGGGAGCTTCGCGAAGTTCTTC. Encoded protein: CASSPRSGSFAKFF.

The chain couples TRBV13 to TRBJ2-7; D gene ambiguous. V lost 3 bases, J lost 5 bases, and 8 bases lay in between. Germline V gene sequence: CDR1 PRHDT, CDR2 FYEKMQ (reference sequence). The CDR3 contains 12 residues. For the CDR3, the DNA is TGTGCCAGCAGCTTGGGTCTCAACGAGCAGTACTTC. Translating it yields CASSLGLNEQYF.

V and J are TRBV20-1 and TRBJ2-7, with D maybe TRBD2 (5 bases). Per germline, CDR1 DFQATT and CDR2 SNEGSKA (reference sequence). Trimming shortened V by 3 bases and J by 7 bases, and 10 bases separated the two germline ends. The CDR3 spans 11 residues. The CDR3 is CSASTGSEQYF. CDR3 DNA: TGCAGTGCTAGTACGGGAAGTGAGCAGTACTTC.

The rearrangement links TRBV11-2 to TRBJ2-7; 10 bases line up with TRBD2. The CDR3 spans 15 residues. Germline CDR1 reads SGHAT; CDR2 reads FQNNGV. Trimming took 1 base from V and 4 from J; bases not matched to a gene: 4. CDR3 DNA sequence: TGTGCCAGCAGCTTAGGAGTAGCGGGAGGTTACGAGCAGTACTTC. Translation gives CASSLGVAGGYEQYF.

On this clone itself: This same CDR3 is encoded by further DNA sequences in the sample. The rearrangement uses TRBV27 and TRBJ2-1; 12 bases are shared with TRBD2. J lost 7 bases, V lost 5 bases, and 9 bases had no gene match. This CDR3 region has 16 residues. Looked up from germline, CDR1 is MNHEY and CDR2 is SMNVEV (reference sequence). The CDR3 coding sequence is TGTGCCAGCAGTCTCTCCGGGACTAGCGGGTTGAATGAGCAGTTCTTC. Protein sequence: CASSLSGTSGLNEQFF.

The chain joins TRBV5-1 to TRBJ2-3; weak D call: TRBD1 (6 bases). The V gene's germline CDR1 is SGHRS and CDR2 YFSETQ. V lost 0 bases and J lost 4, with 12 bases in between. The CDR3 is 15 residues long. The CDR3 protein is CASSLEGHWADTQYF. DNA for the CDR3: TGCGCCAGCAGCTTGGAGGGACACTGGGCAGATACGCAGTATTTT.

The CDR3 DNA sequence: TGTGCCAGCAGCTTAGACGGGACTAGCTCCTACGAGCAGTACTTC. This encodes CASSLDGTSSYEQYF. V and J are TRBV28 and TRBJ2-5; 8 nucleotides align to TRBD2. Gene TRBJ2-7 matches the end of the DNA better, so the J call may be wrong. There are 15 residues in the CDR3. Germline V lookup: CDR1 MDHEN, CDR2 SYDVKM.

The chain recombines TRBV7-9 with TRBJ2-5, with TRBD2 as a possible D gene (7 bases). The germline CDR1 and CDR2 sequences are SEHNR and FQNEAQ (reference sequence). The CDR3 covers 15 residues. Trimming cost V 2 bases and J 5 bases, with 15 bases left between them. CDR3 nucleotide sequence: TGTGCCAGCAGCTTAATCACGGGGGGCGAGGAGACCCAGTACTTC. Translated, it gives CASSLITGGEETQYF.

The chain recombines TRBV4-1 with TRBJ2-7; D tentatively reads TRBD1 or TRBD2 (5 bases each). The germline gives CDR1 MGHRA, CDR2 YSYEKL. Trimming cost V 0 bases and J 4 bases, with 16 bases left between them. The CDR3 spans 16 residues. CDR3 sequence reads: CASSQDSTGTLYEQYF. In DNA form, the CDR3 reads TGCGCCAGCAGCCAAGACAGTACCGGGACCCTTTACGAGCAGTACTTC.

V and J are TRBV27 and TRBJ2-1; unclear D gene. The V end lost 3 bases, the J end lost 8 bases, and 5 bases lay between the germline ends. Germline V gene sequence: CDR1 MNHEY, CDR2 SMNVEV (reference sequence). The CDR3 consists of 11 residues. The CDR3 DNA follows: TGTGCCAGCAGTTTCGGATATGAGCAGTTCTTC. Its translation is CASSFGYEQFF.

The chain has TRBV7-9 and TRBJ2-1; no clear D. This CDR3 has 9 residues. Trimming removed 7 bases at V and 9 bases at J, with 4 bases between. The germline CDR1 and CDR2 sequences are SEHNR and FQNEAQ (reference sequence). CDR3 sequence reads: CASTGEQFF. In DNA form, the CDR3 reads TGTGCCAGCACGGGTGAGCAGTTCTTC.

The chain has TRBV7-9 and TRBJ2-1; a possible D gene is TRBD2 (5 bases). Germline V gives CDR1 SEHNR, CDR2 FQNEAQ (reference sequence). The V end was cut by 10 bases, the J end by 0 bases, with 19 bases between. The CDR3 is 16 amino acids. The CDR3 nucleotides read TGTGCCACCCCAGCGGCCTACACGAGCTCCTACAATGAGCAGTTCTTC. Protein sequence: CATPAAYTSSYNEQFF.

J is TRBJ1-2 and V is TRBV27, with a weak D call TRBD1 (6 bases). Trimming left V 6 bases short and J 2 bases short, with 13 bases between. CDR1 and CDR2 from the germline V gene are MNHEY and SMNVEV (reference sequence). The CDR3 consists of 14 residues. Written as DNA, the CDR3 is TGTGCCAGCAGCATCGGGGGGGCAAACTATGGCTACACCTTC. Its protein product is CASSIGGANYGYTF.

The V call is TRBV7-6, the J call TRBJ1-6, with unresolved D. Trimming stripped 1 base from V and 7 bases from J, with 11 bases between. The CDR3 sequence is 15 residues long. CDR1 and CDR2 from the germline V gene are SGHVS and FNYEAQ. CDR3 sequence (DNA): TGTGCCAGCAGCTTAGGTCCCTTGGGCAATTCACCCCTCCACTTT. Translation gives CASSLGPLGNSPLHF.

This chain connects TRBV27 to TRBJ1-1; unclear D gene. V was shortened by 8 bases and J by 5 bases, with 15 bases between the two germline ends. CDR3 length: 13 residues. The germline CDR1 and CDR2 sequences are MNHEY and SMNVEV (reference sequence). The CDR3 coding sequence is TGTGCCAGCGTCGGAGGTGTTTGGACTGAAGCTTTCTTT. Amino acids: CASVGGVWTEAFF.

The chain recombines TRBV11-2 with TRBJ1-5, with TRBD1 matching over 8 bases. Germline-derived CDR1 and CDR2 are SGHAT and FQNNGV. V dropped 6 bases and J dropped 0; count of bases not matched to a gene: 7. CDR3 length: 16 amino acids. The CDR3 protein is CASSGTGLYSNQPQHF. The DNA for the CDR3 is TGTGCCAGCAGTGGGACAGGTCTTTATAGCAATCAGCCCCAGCATTTT.

The rearrangement links TRBV28 to TRBJ2-7; 12 bases are shared with TRBD2. The CDR3 runs 14 residues. Germline loops: CDR1 MDHEN, CDR2 SYDVKM. The ends lost 6 bases at V and 3 bases at J; junction bases unmatched: 3. The CDR3 DNA is TGTGCCAGCAGCCTAGCGGGAGGGATCTACGAGCAGTACTTC. It encodes CASSLAGGIYEQYF.

CDR3 loop: CASSYALSGETQYF. The DNA for the CDR3 is TGTGCCAGCTCTTACGCGCTTTCGGGGGAGACCCAGTACTTC. This chain links TRBV5-4 with TRBJ2-5; TRBD2 might be the D (5 bases). Trimming removed 7 bases from V and 5 bases from J, with 18 bases in between. The CDR3 has 14 amino acids. Germline V gives CDR1 SGHNT, CDR2 YYREEE (reference sequence). Combining the CDR3 with reference TRBV5-4 and TRBJ2-5 gives the whole variable domain ETGVTQSPTHLIKTRGQQVTLRCSSQSGHNTVSWYQQALGQGPQFIFQYYREEENGRGNFPPRFSGLQFPNYSSELNVNALELDDSALYLCASSYALSGETQYFGPGTRLLVL.

The V call is TRBV6-5, the J call TRBJ2-5; TRBD2 might be the D (6 bases). The ends were cut back, 2 bases at V and 5 bases at J, with 12 bases in the middle. Per the germline V gene, CDR1 is MNHEY and CDR2 is SVGAGI. CDR3 length equals 14 residues. This CDR3 is CASSYVSGGETQYF. The CDR3 coding sequence is TGTGCCAGCAGTTACGTCAGTGGGGGGGAGACCCAGTACTTC.

The chain uses TRBV4-1 and TRBJ2-4, with a weak D call TRBD1 (5 bases). This CDR3 region has 17 residues. V was cut by 0 bases and J by 2 bases, with 14 bases left in between. The germline gives CDR1 MGHRA, CDR2 YSYEKL. The CDR3 sequence is CASSQEGRIASKNIQYF. The CDR3 nucleotides read TGCGCCAGCAGCCAAGAGGGGCGGATAGCATCCAAAAACATTCAGTACTTC.

This clone showed up just once. The genes are TRBV28 and TRBJ2-3; no clear D. V was trimmed by 6 bases and J by 2 bases, leaving 9 bases between them. This CDR3 has 13 amino acids. The germline V gene encodes CDR1 MDHEN and CDR2 SYDVKM. As DNA, the CDR3 is TGTGCCAGCAGGCTGATAATCACAGATACGCAGTATTTT. Protein product: CASRLIITDTQYF.

The chain has TRBV27 and TRBJ1-5; D not resolved. The CDR3 spans 15 residues. Germline-derived CDR1 and CDR2 are MNHEY and SMNVEV (reference sequence). V lost 5 bases to trimming and J lost 1 base, with 12 bases between them. CDR3: CASSANTLSNQPQHF. In DNA form, the CDR3 reads TGTGCCAGCAGTGCGAACACGCTCAGCAATCAGCCCCAGCATTTT.

This clone was seen a single time. The CDR3 is CASSYRDGASYEQYF. In nucleotides, the CDR3 is TGTGCCAGCAGTTACCGGGACGGGGCTTCGTACGAGCAGTACTTC. The chain employs TRBV6-9 and TRBJ2-7, with D possibly being TRBD1 or TRBD2 (5 bases each). The ends were cut back, 3 bases at V and 4 bases at J, with 16 bases in the middle. The length of the CDR3 is 15 residues. Germline lookup yields CDR1 MNHGY and CDR2 SVAAGI.

The V call is TRBV13, the J call TRBJ1-1, with TRBD1 matching over 9 bases. Losses at the gene ends were 5 bases for V and 3 bases for J; bases not matched to a gene: 16. Germline CDR1 and CDR2: PRHDT and FYEKMQ (reference sequence). CDR3 length: 18 amino acids. The CDR3 is CASSPEGRTGALDTEAFF. The CDR3 nucleotides read TGTGCCAGCAGCCCCGAGGGTAGGACAGGGGCGTTGGACACTGAAGCTTTCTTT.

This clone was found once. This chain connects TRBV27 to TRBJ2-7; D unresolved. The germline gives CDR1 MNHEY, CDR2 SMNVEV (reference sequence). V was shortened by 6 bases and J by 3 bases, with 15 bases between the two germline ends. The CDR3 has 14 residues. CDR3 in amino acids: CASSPTTDNYEQYF. The CDR3 DNA is TGTGCCAGCAGCCCCACCACCGACAACTACGAGCAGTACTTC.